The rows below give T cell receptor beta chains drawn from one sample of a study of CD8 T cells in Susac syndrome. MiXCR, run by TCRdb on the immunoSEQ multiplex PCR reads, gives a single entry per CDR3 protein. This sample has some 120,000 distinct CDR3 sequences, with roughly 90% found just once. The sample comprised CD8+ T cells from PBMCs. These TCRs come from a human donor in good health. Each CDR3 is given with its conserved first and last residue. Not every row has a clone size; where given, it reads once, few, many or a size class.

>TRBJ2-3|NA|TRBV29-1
CSVDGGATDTQYF
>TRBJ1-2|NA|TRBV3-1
CASSQDDRNGYTF
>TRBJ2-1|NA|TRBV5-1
CASSLVRRDSEQFF
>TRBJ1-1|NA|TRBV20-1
CSARPRGRWSDTEAFF
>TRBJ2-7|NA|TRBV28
CASSLPSGTYEQYF
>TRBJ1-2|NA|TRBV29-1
CSVQGRGDYGYTF
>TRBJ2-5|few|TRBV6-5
CASSYGQEQYF
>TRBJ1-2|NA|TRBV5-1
CASSLKGTGRGANYGYTF
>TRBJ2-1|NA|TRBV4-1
CASSQEQGGSYNEQFF
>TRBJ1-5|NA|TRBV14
CASSQNGGLVARSNQPQHF
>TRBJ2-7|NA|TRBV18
CASSISGRAYNEQYF
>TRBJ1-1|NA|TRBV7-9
CASSLALGMNTEAFF
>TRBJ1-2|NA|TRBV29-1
CSVEDGQGTKGYTF
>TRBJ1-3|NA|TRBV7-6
CASSLQRGSGNTIYF
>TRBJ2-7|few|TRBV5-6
CASSLRNEQYF
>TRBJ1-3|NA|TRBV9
CASSVNDGNTIYF
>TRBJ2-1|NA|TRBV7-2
CASSDNRGSYNEQFF
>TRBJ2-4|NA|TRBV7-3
CASSLQPGAKNIQYF
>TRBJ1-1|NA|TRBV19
CASSAMGGNTEAFF
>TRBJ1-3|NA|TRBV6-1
CASSPRDRGEGNTIYF
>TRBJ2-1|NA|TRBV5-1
CASSLSLMNEQFF
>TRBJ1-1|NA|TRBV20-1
CSAFQPNTEAFF
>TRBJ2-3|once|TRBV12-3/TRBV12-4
CASSLPLALKITDTQYF
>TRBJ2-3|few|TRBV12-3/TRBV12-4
CASSLSRGDTQYF
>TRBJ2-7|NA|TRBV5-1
CASSFLSHDYEQYF
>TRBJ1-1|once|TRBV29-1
CSAKQGDKTEAFF
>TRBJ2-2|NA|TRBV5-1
CASSDGAGGSSTGELFF
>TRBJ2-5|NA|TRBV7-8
CASSLGVLWGTELNQETQYF
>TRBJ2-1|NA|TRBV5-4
CASSAQSQVHEQFF
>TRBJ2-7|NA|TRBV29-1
CSVGQPSYEQYF
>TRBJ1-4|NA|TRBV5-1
CASSLQSGREKLFF